This T cell receptor beta chain was found in a study of OX40 agonist ivuxolimab in advanced cancers. The protocol was immunoSEQ multiplex PCR, while the TCRdb copy is restricted to in-frame clones and leaves out a portion. The repertoire holds around 76,000 clones, with about 82% as singletons. There are 18 residues in the CDR3. CDR1 is KGHSH and CDR2 is LQKENI in the germline V gene. After removal of 2 bases from V and 8 bases from J, the junction contained 13 bases not matched to a gene. The gene calls are TRBV18 and TRBJ1-6; 9 bases line up with TRBD1. The specimen was CD4+ or CD8+ T cells sorted from blood, collected in a trial of the OX40 agonist ivuxolimab. The receptor comes from an adult with an advanced solid tumor such as melanoma, head and neck, liver or kidney cancer. The CDR3 spells CASSPRTGTGMLHSPLHF. The CDR3 DNA sequence: TGTGCCAGCTCACCAAGGACAGGGACAGGGATGTTGCATTCACCCCTCCACTTT.